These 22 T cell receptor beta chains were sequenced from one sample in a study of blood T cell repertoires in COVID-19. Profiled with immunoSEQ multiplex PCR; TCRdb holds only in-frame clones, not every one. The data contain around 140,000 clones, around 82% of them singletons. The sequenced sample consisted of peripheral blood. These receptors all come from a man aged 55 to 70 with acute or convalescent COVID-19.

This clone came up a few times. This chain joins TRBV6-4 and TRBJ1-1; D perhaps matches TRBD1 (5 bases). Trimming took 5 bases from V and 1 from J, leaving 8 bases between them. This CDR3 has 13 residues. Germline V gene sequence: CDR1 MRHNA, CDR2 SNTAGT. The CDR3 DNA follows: TGTGCCAGCAGTACACAGGCGAACACTGAAGCTTTCTTT. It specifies CASSTQANTEAFF.

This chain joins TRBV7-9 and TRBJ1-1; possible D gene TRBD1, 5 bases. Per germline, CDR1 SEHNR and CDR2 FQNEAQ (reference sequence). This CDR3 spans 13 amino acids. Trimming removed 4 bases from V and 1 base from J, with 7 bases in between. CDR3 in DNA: TGTGCCAGCAGCTCTCAGGGGAACACTGAAGCTTTCTTT. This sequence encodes CASSSQGNTEAFF. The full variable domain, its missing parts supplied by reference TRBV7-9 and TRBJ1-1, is DTGVSQNPRHKITKRGQNVTFRCDPISEHNRLYWYRQTLGQGPEFLTYFQNEAQLEKSRLLSDRFSAERPKGSFSTLEIQRTEQGDSAMYLCASSSQGNTEAFFGQGTRLTVV.

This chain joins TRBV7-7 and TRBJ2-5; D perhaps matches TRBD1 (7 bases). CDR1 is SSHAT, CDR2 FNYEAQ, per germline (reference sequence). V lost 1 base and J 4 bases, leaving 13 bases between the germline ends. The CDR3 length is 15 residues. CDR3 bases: TGTGCCAGCAGCTTAGGTGGAGGGGGCACAGAGACCCAGTACTTC. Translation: CASSLGGGGTETQYF.

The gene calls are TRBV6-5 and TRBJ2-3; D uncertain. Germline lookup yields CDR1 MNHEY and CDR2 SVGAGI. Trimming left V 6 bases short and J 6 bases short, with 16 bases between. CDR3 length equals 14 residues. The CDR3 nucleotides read TGTGCCAGCAGGTTAGACTCCCCTGGGGATACGCAGTATTTT. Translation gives CASRLDSPGDTQYF.

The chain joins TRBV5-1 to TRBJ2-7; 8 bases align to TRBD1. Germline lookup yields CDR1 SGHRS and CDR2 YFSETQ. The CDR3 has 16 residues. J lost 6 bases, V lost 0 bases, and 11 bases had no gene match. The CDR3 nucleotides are TGCGCCAGCAGCTTGGTAGGCCAGGGGGCAGGGGGCGAGCAGTACTTC. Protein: CASSLVGQGAGGEQYF.

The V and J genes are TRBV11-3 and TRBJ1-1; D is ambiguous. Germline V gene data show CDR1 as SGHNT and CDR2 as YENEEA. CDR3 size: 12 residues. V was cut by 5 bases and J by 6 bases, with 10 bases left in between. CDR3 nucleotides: TGTGCCAGCAGCCCCATAACACCTGAAGCTTTCTTT. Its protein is CASSPITPEAFF.

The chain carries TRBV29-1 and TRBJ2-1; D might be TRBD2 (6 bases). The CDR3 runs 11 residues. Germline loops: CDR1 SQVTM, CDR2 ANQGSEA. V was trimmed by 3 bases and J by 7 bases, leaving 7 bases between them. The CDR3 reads CSVDRGNEQFF. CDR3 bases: TGCAGCGTTGATCGGGGGAATGAGCAGTTCTTC.

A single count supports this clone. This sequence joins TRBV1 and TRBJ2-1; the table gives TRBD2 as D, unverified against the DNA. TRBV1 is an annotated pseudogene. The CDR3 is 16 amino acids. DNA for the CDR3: TGCACCAGCAGCCAAGTAGGCGGGGCCGCTTACAATGAGCAGTTCTTC. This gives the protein CTSSQVGGAAYNEQFF.

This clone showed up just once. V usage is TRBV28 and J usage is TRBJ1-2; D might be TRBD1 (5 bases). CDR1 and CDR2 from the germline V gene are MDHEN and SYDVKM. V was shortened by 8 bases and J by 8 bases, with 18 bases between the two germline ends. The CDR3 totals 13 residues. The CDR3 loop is CASRDSPPIGYTF. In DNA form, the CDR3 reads TGTGCCAGCCGAGACAGCCCCCCTATCGGCTACACCTTC.

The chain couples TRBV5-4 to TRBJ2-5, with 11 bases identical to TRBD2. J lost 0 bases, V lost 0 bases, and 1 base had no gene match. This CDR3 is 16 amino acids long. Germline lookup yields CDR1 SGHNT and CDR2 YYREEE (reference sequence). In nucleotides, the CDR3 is TGTGCCAGCAGCTTGGAACTAGCGGGGGACCAAGAGACCCAGTACTTC. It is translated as CASSLELAGDQETQYF.

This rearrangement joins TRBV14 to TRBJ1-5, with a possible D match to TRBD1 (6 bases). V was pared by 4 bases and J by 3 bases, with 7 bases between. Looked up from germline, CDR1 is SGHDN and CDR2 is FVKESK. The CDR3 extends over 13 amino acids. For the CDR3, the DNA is TGTGCCAGCAGCCGGGACAACAATCAGCCCCAGCATTTT. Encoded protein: CASSRDNNQPQHF.

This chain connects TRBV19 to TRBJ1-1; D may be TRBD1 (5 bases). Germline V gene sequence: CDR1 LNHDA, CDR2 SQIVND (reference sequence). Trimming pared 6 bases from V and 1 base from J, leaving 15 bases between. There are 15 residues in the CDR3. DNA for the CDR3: TGTGCCAGTAGGGCAGGGTTTGGGGCGAACACTGAAGCTTTCTTT. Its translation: CASRAGFGANTEAFF.

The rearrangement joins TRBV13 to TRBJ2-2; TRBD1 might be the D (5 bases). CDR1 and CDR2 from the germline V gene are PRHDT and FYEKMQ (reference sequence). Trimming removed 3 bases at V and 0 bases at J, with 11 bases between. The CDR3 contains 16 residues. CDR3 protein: CASSFLRGANTGELFF. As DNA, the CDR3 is TGTGCCAGCAGCTTTCTAAGGGGCGCGAACACCGGGGAGCTGTTTTTT.

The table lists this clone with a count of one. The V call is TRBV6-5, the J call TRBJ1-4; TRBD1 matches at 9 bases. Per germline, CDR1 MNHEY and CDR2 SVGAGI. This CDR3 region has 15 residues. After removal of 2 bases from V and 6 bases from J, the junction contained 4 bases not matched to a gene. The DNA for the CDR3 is TGTGCCAGCAGTTACGGGACAGGGTACCATGAAAAACTGTTTTTT. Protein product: CASSYGTGYHEKLFF.

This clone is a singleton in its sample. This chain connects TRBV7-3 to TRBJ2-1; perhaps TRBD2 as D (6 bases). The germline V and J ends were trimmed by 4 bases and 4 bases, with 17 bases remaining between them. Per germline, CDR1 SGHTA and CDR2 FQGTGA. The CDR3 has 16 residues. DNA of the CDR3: TGTGCCAGCAGCTCCGCCACACGAGGGACTTACAATGAGCAGTTCTTC. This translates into CASSSATRGTYNEQFF.

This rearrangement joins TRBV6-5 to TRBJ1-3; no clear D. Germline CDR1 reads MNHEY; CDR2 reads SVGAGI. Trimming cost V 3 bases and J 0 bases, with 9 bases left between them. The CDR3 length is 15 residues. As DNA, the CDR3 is TGTGCCAGCAGTTATCGGTTAATCTCTGGAAACACCATATATTTT. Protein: CASSYRLISGNTIYF.

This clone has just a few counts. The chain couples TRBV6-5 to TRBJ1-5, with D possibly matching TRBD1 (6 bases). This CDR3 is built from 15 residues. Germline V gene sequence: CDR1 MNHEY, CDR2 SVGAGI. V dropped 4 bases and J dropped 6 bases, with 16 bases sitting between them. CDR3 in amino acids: CASSSVRGGGQPQHF. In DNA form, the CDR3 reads TGTGCCAGCAGTTCCGTCAGGGGTGGGGGTCAGCCCCAGCATTTT.

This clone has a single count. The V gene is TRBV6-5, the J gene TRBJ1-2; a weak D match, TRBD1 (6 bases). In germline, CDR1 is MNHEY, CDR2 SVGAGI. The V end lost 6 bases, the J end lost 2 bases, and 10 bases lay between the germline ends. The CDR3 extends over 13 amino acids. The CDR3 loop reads CASSTGLNYGYTF. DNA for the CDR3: TGTGCCAGCAGCACAGGGCTCAACTATGGCTACACCTTC.

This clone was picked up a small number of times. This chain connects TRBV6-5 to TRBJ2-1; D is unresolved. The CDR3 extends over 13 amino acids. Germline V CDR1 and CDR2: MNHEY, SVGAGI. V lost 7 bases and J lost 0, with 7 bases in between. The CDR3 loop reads CASTRSSYNEQFF. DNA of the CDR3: TGTGCCAGCACCCGGAGCTCCTACAATGAGCAGTTCTTC.

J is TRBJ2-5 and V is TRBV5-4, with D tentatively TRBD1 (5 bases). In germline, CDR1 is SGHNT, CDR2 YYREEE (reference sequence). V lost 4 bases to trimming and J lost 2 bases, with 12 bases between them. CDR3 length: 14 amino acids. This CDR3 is CASSLRQIQETQYF. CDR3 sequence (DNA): TGTGCCAGCAGCCTCCGACAGATACAAGAGACCCAGTACTTC.

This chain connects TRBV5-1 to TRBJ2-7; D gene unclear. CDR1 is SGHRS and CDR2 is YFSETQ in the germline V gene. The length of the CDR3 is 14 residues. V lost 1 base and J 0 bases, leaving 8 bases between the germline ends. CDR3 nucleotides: TGCGCCAGCAGCTTGTTTGTTAACTCCTACGAGCAGTACTTC. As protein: CASSLFVNSYEQYF.

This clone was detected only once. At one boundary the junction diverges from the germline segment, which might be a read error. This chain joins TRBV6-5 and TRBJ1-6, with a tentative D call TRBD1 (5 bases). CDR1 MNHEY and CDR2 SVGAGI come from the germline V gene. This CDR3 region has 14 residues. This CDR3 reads CASSYSGGYSPLHF. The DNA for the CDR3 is TGTGCCAGCAGCTACTCGGGGGGATATTCACCCCTCCACTTT.